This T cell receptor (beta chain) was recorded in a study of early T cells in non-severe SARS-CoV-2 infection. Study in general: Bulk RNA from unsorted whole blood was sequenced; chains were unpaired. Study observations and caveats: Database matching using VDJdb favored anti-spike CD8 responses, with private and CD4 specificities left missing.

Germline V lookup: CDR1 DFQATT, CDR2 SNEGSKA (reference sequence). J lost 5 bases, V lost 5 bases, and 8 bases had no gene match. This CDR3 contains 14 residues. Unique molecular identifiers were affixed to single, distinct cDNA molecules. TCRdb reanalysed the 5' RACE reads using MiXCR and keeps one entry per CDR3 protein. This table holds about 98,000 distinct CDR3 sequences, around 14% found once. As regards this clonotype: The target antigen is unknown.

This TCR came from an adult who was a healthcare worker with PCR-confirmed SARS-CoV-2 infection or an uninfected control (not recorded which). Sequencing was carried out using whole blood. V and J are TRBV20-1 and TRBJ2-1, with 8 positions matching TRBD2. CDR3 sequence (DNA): TGCAGTGCTCCTACGGGAGGGAGAGACAATGAGCAGTTCTTC. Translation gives CSAPTGGRDNEQFF.